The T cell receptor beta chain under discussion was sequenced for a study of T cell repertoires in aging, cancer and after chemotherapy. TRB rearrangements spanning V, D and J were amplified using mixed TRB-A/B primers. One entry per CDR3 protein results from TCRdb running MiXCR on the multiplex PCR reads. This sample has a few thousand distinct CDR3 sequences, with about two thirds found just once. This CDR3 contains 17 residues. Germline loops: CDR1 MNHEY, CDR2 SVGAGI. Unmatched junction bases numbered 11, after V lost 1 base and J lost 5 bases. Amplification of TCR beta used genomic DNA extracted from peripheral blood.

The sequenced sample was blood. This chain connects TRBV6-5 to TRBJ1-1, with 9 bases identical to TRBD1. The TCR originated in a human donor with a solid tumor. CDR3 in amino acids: CASSYLTAWTGETEAFF. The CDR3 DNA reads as TGTGCCAGCAGTTACTTGACCGCGTGGACAGGGGAAACTGAAGCTTTCTTT.